Following are 6 T cell receptor beta chains from one sample sequenced in a study of blood T cell repertoires in COVID-19. The protocol was immunoSEQ multiplex PCR, while the TCRdb copy is restricted to in-frame clones and leaves out a portion. This table has 120,000 to 150,000 clones, 80% appearing once. Sequencing was carried out using peripheral blood. The origin of the receptors is a woman aged 50 to 65 with acute or convalescent COVID-19.

V and J are TRBV12-2 and TRBJ1-1; the table's D call, TRBD1, has no DNA check behind it. TRBV12-2 is deemed a pseudogene. The CDR3 loop spans 13 amino acids. The CDR3 here is CASRLDRGAEAFF. CDR3 nucleotide sequence: TGTGCAAGTCGCTTAGACAGGGGAGCTGAAGCTTTCTTT.

This chain links TRBV6-5 with TRBJ2-7, with a possible D match to TRBD1 (6 bases). Germline V gene lookup returns CDR1 MNHEY and CDR2 SVGAGI. This CDR3 is 14 amino acids long. Trimming removed 4 bases at V and 2 bases at J, with 12 bases between. CDR3 DNA: TGTGCCAGCAGTTTCGAAACAGGGCCCTACGAGCAGTACTTC. Translating gives CASSFETGPYEQYF.

The chain employs TRBV2 and TRBJ1-5, with a weak D call TRBD1 (5 bases). The V end was cut by 2 bases, the J end by 7 bases, with 18 bases between. This CDR3 is 16 amino acids long. The germline V gene encodes CDR1 SNHLY and CDR2 FYNNEI. As DNA, the CDR3 is TGTGCCAGCAGTGAAACTTTGGGGGGGTCGTACCAGCCCCAGCATTTT. As protein: CASSETLGGSYQPQHF.

Concerning this clone: The same CDR3 also results from other DNA sequences found in this sample. The chain uses TRBV6-5 and TRBJ2-7, with a possible D match to TRBD1 (5 bases). CDR1 and CDR2 from the germline V gene are MNHEY and SVGAGI. The CDR3 totals 13 residues. Trimming pared 0 bases from V and 4 bases from J, leaving 7 bases between. This chain's CDR3 is CASSYSGQYEQYF. DNA for the CDR3: TGTGCCAGCAGTTACTCGGGGCAGTACGAGCAGTACTTC.

This chain connects TRBV19 to TRBJ2-7; 8 bases fit TRBD2. Germline lookup yields CDR1 LNHDA and CDR2 SQIVND (reference sequence). There are 14 residues in the CDR3. V gave up 6 bases and J gave up 6 bases; unmatched junction bases: 10. CDR3 sequence (DNA): TGTGCCAGTAGCAAGCGGGCGGGAGGCCTCGAGCAGTACTTC. This translates into CASSKRAGGLEQYF.

The genes are TRBV10-3 and TRBJ1-1; D is unclear. Trimming left V 6 bases short and J 6 bases short, with 11 bases between. Germline assignment: CDR1 ENHRY and CDR2 SYGVKD. The length of the CDR3 is 12 residues. The CDR3 DNA reads as TGTGCCATCAGCCCCACAGAGTCTGAAGCTTTCTTT. It specifies CAISPTESEAFF.